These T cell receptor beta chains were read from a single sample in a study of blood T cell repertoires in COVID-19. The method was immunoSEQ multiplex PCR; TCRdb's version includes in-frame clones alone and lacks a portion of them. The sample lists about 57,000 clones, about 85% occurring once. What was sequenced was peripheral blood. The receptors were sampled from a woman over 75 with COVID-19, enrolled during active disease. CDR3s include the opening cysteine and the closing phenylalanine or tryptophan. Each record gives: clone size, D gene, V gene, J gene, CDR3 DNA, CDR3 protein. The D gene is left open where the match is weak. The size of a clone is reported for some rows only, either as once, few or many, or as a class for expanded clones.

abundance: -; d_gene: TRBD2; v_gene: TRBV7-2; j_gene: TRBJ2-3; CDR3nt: TGTGCCAGCAGCTCTAGCGGGGGGGCGGGAGATACGCAGTATTTT; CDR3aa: CASSSSGGAGDTQYF
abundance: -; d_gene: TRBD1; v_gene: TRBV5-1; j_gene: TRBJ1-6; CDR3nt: TGCGCCAGCAGCCGGGACAGGGAACCCCCCCTCCACTTT; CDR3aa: CASSRDREPPLHF
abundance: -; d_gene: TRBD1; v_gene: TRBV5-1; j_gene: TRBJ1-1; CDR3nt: TGCGCCAGCAGCTTTCAGGGGGCGAGCACTGAAGCTTTCTTT; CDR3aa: CASSFQGASTEAFF
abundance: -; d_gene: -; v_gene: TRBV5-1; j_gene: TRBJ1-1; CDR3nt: TGCGCCAGCAGCGCGGGACCGACCAACACTGAAGCTTTCTTT; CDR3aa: CASSAGPTNTEAFF
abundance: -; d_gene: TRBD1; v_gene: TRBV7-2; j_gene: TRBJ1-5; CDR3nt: TGTGCCAGCAGTCCTAATACAGGGGGAATGAGCAATCAGCCCCAGCATTTT; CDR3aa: CASSPNTGGMSNQPQHF
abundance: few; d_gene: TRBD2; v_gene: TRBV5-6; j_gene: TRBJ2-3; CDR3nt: TGTGCCAGCAGCCCTCGGCCGGGGGGTGGCCTGGATACGCAGTATTTT; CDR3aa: CASSPRPGGGLDTQYF
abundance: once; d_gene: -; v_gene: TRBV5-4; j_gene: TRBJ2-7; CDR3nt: TGTGCCAGCAGCTTGGGGGTAGCCGCGACAGCCTCATACGAGCAGTACTTC; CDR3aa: CASSLGVAATASYEQYF
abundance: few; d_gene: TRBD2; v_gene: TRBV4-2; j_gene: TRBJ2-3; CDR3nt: TGTGCCAGCAGCCCCCCCAGCGGGGGGGTAGCGCAGTATTTT; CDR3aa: CASSPPSGGVAQYF
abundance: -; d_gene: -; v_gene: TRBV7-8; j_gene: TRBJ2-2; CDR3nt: TGTGCCAGCAGCTTAGGACAGTCCACCGGGGAGCTGTTTTTT; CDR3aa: CASSLGQSTGELFF
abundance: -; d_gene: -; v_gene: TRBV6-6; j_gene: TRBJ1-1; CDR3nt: TGTGCCAGCACCTACCGGAGGCAGAACACTGAAGCTTTCTTT; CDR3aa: CASTYRRQNTEAFF
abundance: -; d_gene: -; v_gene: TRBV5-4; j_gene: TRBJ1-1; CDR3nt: TGTGCCAGCAGCCTCACAGGGCCCAGCACTGAAGCTTTCTTT; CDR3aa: CASSLTGPSTEAFF
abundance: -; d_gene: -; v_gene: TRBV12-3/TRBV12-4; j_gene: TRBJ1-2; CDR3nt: TGTGCCAGCAGTTATGGGCGTAACTATGGCTACACCTTC; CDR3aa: CASSYGRNYGYTF
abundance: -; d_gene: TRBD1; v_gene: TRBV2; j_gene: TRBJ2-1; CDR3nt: TGTGGAACGGACAGGGGGGATGAGCAGTTCTTC; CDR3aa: CGTDRGDEQFF
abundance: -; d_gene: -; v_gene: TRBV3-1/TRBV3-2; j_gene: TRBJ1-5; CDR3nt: TGTGCCAGCAGCCAAGAAGGAAGGGGGTTGCCTGGGCCCCAGCATTTT; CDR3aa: CASSQEGRGLPGPQHF
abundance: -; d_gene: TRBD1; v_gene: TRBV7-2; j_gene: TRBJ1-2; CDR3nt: TGTGCCAGCAGCTTAGTACAGGGGGTTGGCTACACCTTC; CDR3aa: CASSLVQGVGYTF
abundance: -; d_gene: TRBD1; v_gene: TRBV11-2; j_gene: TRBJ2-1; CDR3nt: TGTGCCAGCAGTTTCGTCACGGGACAGGGAGACAATGAGCAGTTCTTC; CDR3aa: CASSFVTGQGDNEQFF
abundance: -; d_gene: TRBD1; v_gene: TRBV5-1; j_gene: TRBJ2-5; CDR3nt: TGCGCCAGCAGCTTGGCCGGACAGGGGCAAGAGACCCAGTACTTC; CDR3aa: CASSLAGQGQETQYF
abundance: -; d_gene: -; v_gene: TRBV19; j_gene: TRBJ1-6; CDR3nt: TGTGCCAGTAGTAAGGAGGACGGATATAATTCACCCCTCCACTTT; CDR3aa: CASSKEDGYNSPLHF
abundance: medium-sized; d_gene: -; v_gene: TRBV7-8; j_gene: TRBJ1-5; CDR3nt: TGTGCCAGCAGCCAAAGGGCAGGGGACCTAATTAGCAATCAGCCCCAGCATTTT; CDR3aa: CASSQRAGDLISNQPQHF
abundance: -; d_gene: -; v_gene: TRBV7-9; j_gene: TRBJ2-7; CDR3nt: TGTGCCAGCAGCAGACGGGACATGCGCTCCTACGAGCAGTACTTC; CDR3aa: CASSRRDMRSYEQYF
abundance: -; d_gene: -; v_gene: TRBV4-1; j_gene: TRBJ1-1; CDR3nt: TGCGCCAGCAGCCAACGGGATGGAACCCGAGCTTTCTTT; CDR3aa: CASSQRDGTRAFF
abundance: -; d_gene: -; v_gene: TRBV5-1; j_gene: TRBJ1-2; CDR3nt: TGCGCCAGCAGCCAGGAGGGCTCCTATGGCTACACCTTC; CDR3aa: CASSQEGSYGYTF
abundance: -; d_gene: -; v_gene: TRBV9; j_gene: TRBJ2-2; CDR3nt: TGTGCCAGCAGCGTAACTTTTGCCGGGGAGCTGTTTTTT; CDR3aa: CASSVTFAGELFF
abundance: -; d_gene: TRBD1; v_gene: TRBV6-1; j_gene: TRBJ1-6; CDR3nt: TGTGCCAGCAGTGCAATGATTAACAGGGGGAGCTCCTATAATTCACCCCTCCACTTT; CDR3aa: CASSAMINRGSSYNSPLHF
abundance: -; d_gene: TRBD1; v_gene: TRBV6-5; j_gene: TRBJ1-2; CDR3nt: TGTGCCAGCAGTCCCCTACAGGGGAATGGCTACACCTTC; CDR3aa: CASSPLQGNGYTF
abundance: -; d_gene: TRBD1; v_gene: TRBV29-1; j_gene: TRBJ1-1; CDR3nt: TGCAGCGCAGACAGGGGGCAATGGGGAGCTTTCTTT; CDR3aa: CSADRGQWGAFF
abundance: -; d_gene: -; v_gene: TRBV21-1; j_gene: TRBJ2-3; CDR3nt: TGTGCCAGCAGCAAAACGGTCCGGAGCACAGATACGCAGTATTTT; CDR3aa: CASSKTVRSTDTQYF
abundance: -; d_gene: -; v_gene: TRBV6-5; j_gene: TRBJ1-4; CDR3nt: TGTGCCAGCGGGAGGGCAGCAACTAATGAAAAACTGTTTTTT; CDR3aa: CASGRAATNEKLFF
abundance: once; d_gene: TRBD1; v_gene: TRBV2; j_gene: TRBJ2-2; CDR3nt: TGTGCCAGCAGTGAAGGTACCGGGACAGGCACCGGGGAGCTGTTTTTT; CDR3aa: CASSEGTGTGTGELFF
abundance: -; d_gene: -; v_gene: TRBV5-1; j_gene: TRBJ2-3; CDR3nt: TGCGCCAGCGGGCAAAAGGCTAGCACAGATACGCAGTATTTT; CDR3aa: CASGQKASTDTQYF
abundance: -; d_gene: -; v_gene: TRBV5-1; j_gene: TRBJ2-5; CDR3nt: TGCGCCAGCAGGCGGGTGGCAGGAGCCCAAGAGACCCAGTACTTC; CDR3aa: CASRRVAGAQETQYF
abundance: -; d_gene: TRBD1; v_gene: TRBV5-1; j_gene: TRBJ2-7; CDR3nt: TGCGCCAGCAGCGGGGGACAGGGCTACGAGCAGTACTTC; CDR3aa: CASSGGQGYEQYF
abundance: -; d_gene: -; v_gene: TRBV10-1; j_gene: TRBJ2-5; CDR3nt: TGCGCCAGCCCCAGACGTAGCACAACGATACAAGAGACCCAGTACTTC; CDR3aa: CASPRRSTTIQETQYF
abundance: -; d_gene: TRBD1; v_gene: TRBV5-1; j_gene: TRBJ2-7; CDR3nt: TGCGCCAGCAGCCCGGGACAGTACGAGCAGTACTTC; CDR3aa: CASSPGQYEQYF
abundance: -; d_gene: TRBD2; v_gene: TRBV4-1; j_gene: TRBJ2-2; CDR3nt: TGCGCCAGCAGCATCCGGCAATTAGCGGGGAGTTCGAACACCGGGGAGCTGTTTTTT; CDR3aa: CASSIRQLAGSSNTGELFF
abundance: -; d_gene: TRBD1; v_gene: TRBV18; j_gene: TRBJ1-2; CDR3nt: TGTGCCAGCTCACCTGAACAGGGGGCTAACTATGGCTACACCTTC; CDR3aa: CASSPEQGANYGYTF
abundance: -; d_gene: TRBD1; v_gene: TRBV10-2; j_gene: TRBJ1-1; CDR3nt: TGCGCCAGCAGTGACAACAGGGGGATCCCTGAAGCTTTCTTT; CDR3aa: CASSDNRGIPEAFF
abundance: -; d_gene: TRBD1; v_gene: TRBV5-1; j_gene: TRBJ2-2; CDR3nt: TGCGCCAGCAGCTTTGACAGGGTCTACACCGGGGAGCTGTTTTTT; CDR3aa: CASSFDRVYTGELFF
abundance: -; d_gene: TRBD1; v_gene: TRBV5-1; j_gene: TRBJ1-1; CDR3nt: TGCGCCAGCAGCTTAACCGGGACAGGGCTGAACACTGAAGCTTTCTTT; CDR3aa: CASSLTGTGLNTEAFF
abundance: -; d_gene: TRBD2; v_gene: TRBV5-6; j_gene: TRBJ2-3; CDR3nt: TGTGCCAGCAGCTTGTCTAGCGGGGGGCGCGCAGATACGCAGTATTTT; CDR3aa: CASSLSSGGRADTQYF
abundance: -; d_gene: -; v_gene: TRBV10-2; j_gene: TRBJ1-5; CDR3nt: TGCGCCAGCAGTGAGTCTGGGGGACTCGATCAGCCCCAGCATTTT; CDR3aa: CASSESGGLDQPQHF
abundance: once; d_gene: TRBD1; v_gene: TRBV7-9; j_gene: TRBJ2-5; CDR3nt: TGTGCCAGCACCCCGACAGGGTTGAGGTCCAATGGCCAGTACTTC; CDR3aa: CASTPTGLRSNGQYF
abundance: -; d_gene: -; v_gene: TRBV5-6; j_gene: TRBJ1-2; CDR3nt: TGTGCCAGCAGCTTGGCCCCAGATTCGAGGGTCTATGGCTACACCTTC; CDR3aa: CASSLAPDSRVYGYTF
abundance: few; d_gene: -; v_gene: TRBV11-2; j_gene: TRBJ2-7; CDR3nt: TGTGCCAGCAGCTTAGTCCCAGCGGCTACCTACGAGCAGTACTTC; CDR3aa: CASSLVPAATYEQYF
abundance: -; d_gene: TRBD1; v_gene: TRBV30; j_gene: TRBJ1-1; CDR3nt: TGTGCCTGGAGGGACAGGAGAGGTAGCCTTGAAGCTTTCTTT; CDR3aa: CAWRDRRGSLEAFF
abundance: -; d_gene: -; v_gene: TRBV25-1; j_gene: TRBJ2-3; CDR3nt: TGTGCCAGCAGTGAAGCGGCCAGTCACGGTACGCAGTATTTT; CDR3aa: CASSEAASHGTQYF
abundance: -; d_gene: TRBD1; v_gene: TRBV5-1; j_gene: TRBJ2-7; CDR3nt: TGCGCCAGCAGCTTGGATCCCGGGACAGGGTCCGAGCAGTACTTC; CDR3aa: CASSLDPGTGSEQYF
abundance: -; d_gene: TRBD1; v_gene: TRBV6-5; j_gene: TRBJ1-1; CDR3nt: TGTGCCAGCAGGCCGGGACAGGGTAACACTGAAGCTTTCTTT; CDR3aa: CASRPGQGNTEAFF
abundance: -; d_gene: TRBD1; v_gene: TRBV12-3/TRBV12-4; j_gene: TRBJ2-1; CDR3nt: TGTGCCAGCAGTTTAGACAGACAGGGCTGGCAGTTCTTC; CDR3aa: CASSLDRQGWQFF
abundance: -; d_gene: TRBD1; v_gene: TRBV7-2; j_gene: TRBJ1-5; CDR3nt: TGTGCCAGCAGCTTAGAGACAGGGAGCAATCAGCCCCAGCATTTT; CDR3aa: CASSLETGSNQPQHF
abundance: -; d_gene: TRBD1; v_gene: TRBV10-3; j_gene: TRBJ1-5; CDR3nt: TGTGCCATCAGTGAGTCGACAGGGGTGCAGCCCCAGCATTTT; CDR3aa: CAISESTGVQPQHF
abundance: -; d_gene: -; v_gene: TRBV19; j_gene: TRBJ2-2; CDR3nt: TGTGCCAGTAGTATTCAGGGAAATAAGGCCGGGGAGCTGTTTTTT; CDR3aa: CASSIQGNKAGELFF
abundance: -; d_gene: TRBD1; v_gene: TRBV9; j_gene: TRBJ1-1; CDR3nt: TGTGCCAGCAGCGTTACAGCCGGGACAGGGGGGAAGAACACTGAAGCTTTCTTT; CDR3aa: CASSVTAGTGGKNTEAFF
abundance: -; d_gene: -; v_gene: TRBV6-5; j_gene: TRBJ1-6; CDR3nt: TGTGCCCACGTGACTTATAATTCACCCCTCCACTTT; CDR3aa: CAHVTYNSPLHF
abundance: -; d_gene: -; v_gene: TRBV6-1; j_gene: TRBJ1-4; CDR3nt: TGTGCCAGCAGTTCCCGAAGCCCCGGGGATGAAAAACTGTTTTTT; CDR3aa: CASSSRSPGDEKLFF
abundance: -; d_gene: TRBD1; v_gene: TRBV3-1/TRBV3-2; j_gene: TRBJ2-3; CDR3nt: TGTGCCAGCAGCCAAACGACAGGGGGCGGCGGGACAGATACGCAGTATTTT; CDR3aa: CASSQTTGGGGTDTQYF
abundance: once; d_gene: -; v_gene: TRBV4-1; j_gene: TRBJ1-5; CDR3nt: TGCGCCAGCAGCCAAGAAGGGTCGGGAAGCAATCAGCCCCAGCATTTT; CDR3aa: CASSQEGSGSNQPQHF
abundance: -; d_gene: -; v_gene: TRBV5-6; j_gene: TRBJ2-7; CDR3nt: TGTGCCAGCAGCTTGATCGGTAGCTCCTACGAGCAGTACTTC; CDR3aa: CASSLIGSSYEQYF
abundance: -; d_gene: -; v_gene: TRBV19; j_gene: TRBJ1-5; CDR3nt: TGTGCAGCTGGCGGGGGGGCAACCTCCCGAAATCAGCCCCAGCATTTT; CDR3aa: CAAGGGATSRNQPQHF
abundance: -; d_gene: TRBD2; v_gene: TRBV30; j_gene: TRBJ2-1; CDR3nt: TGTGCCTGGAGGTTACTATGGACTAGCGGGGGGGAGCAGTTCTTC; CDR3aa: CAWRLLWTSGGEQFF